The 19 T cell receptor beta chains below all came from one sample that was sequenced in a study of follicular helper T cells after annual influenza vaccination. Here immunoSEQ multiplex PCR was the method, and the copy in TCRdb shows in-frame clones only, minus some. The sample lists several thousand clones, less than 90% occurring once. The time point: 2014-2015 season, 7 days after vaccination. The sample in question was CXCR5+ CD38- circulating T follicular helper cells from blood, obtained 7 days after influenza vaccination. Subset of the sample: circulating Tfh, non-naive CD4+CXCR5+PD-1+ (ICOS+CD38+ or ICOS-CD38-). These receptors all stem from an adult who received the influenza vaccine.

V usage is TRBV7-2 and J usage is TRBJ2-7, with a tentative D call TRBD1 (6 bases). Trimming removed 4 bases at V and 2 bases at J, with 9 bases between. The CDR3 runs to 13 residues. Germline V gene lookup returns CDR1 SGHTA and CDR2 FQGNSA. DNA of the CDR3: TGTGCCAGCAGCTCGGACAGTACCTACGAGCAGTACTTC. Residues: CASSSDSTYEQYF.

This clone was seen a single time. This rearrangement joins TRBV7-3 to TRBJ2-1, with D unclear. CDR1 SGHTA and CDR2 FQGTGA come from the germline V gene. The CDR3 totals 13 residues. Trimming removed 0 bases from V and 12 bases from J, with 12 bases in between. The CDR3, as DNA: TGTGCCAGCAGCTTAACGGTCGATGCGAGGCAGTTCTTC. Translated, it gives CASSLTVDARQFF.

The J gene is TRBJ2-7, the V gene TRBV28; D is uncertain. The CDR3 is 13 residues long. V lost 6 bases and J lost 4, with 13 bases in between. Germline V gene data show CDR1 as MDHEN and CDR2 as SYDVKM. The CDR3 loop is CASSTKWEYEQYF. CDR3 coding DNA: TGTGCCAGCAGCACGAAGTGGGAATACGAGCAGTACTTC. The full variable domain, rest sourced from reference TRBV28 and TRBJ2-7, is DVKVTQSSRYLVKRTGEKVFLECVQDMDHENMFWYRQDPGLGLRLIYFSYDVKMKEKGDIPEGYSVSREKKERFSLILESASTNQTSMYLCASSTKWEYEQYFGPGTRLTVT.

J is TRBJ1-6 and V is TRBV7-9; D unclear. Per germline, CDR1 SEHNR and CDR2 FQNEAQ (reference sequence). The CDR3 loop spans 15 amino acids. V lost 1 base and J 8 bases, leaving 12 bases between the germline ends. As DNA, the CDR3 is TGTGCCAGCAGCTTAGGGGCTCTCGGGGATTCACCCCTCCACTTT. It codes for CASSLGALGDSPLHF.

This sequence joins TRBV11-2 and TRBJ1-3, with unresolved D. Germline V gene sequence: CDR1 SGHAT, CDR2 FQNNGV. The CDR3 is 15 residues long. V dropped 1 base and J dropped 6 bases, with 13 bases sitting between them. This CDR3 is CASSLGPGRANTIYF. CDR3 DNA sequence: TGTGCCAGCAGCTTAGGGCCGGGTCGAGCAAACACCATATATTTT. The whole variable domain, remainder taken from reference TRBV11-2 and TRBJ1-3, is EAGVAQSPRYKIIEKRQSVAFWCNPISGHATLYWYQQILGQGPKLLIQFQNNGVVDDSQLPKDRFSAERLKGVDSTLKIQPAKLEDSAVYLCASSLGPGRANTIYFGEGSWLTVV.

A few counts support this clone. This CDR3 reads CASSRGDSFTYSPLHF. CDR3 nucleotide sequence: TGTGCCAGCAGCCGGGGGGACAGTTTCACTTATTCACCCCTCCACTTT. J is TRBJ1-6 and V is TRBV27, with 7 bases matching TRBD1. V shed 6 bases, J shed 8 bases, and the junction held 13 bases outside the gene matches. CDR1 and CDR2 from the germline V gene are MNHEY and SMNVEV (reference sequence). The CDR3 spans 16 residues.

The chain recombines TRBV12-2 with TRBJ2-1. TRBV12-2 is described as a pseudogene. This CDR3 comprises 18 residues. CDR3: CASRPTAQGSPHYNEQFF. The CDR3 coding sequence is TGTGCAAGTCGCCCCACGGCGCAAGGTAGTCCCCACTACAATGAGCAGTTCTTC.

The rearrangement uses TRBV20-1 and TRBJ1-2; D may be TRBD1 (6 bases). In germline, CDR1 is DFQATT, CDR2 SNEGSKA (reference sequence). The CDR3 sequence is 11 residues long. V lost 2 bases and J 6 bases, leaving 7 bases between the germline ends. Here the CDR3 DNA reads TGCAGTGCTAGAACAGGGAATGGCTACACCTTC. It encodes CSARTGNGYTF.

This chain links TRBV6-5 with TRBJ1-1; TRBD1 matches 10 bases. CDR3 length equals 14 residues. The V and J ends lost 7 bases and 5 bases, in that order; junction bases with no gene match: 7. Germline CDR1 and CDR2: MNHEY and SVGAGI. CDR3 sequence: CASKPDRGQTEAFF. The DNA of the CDR3 is TGTGCCAGCAAACCAGACAGGGGGCAAACTGAAGCTTTCTTT.

This clone was seen more than once but under ten times. The V and J genes are TRBV2 and TRBJ2-7; D is ambiguous. Germline V gene lookup returns CDR1 SNHLY and CDR2 FYNNEI. CDR3 size: 11 residues. V was clipped by 7 bases and J by 6 bases, with 10 bases between them. The CDR3 protein is CASILHTEQYF. The CDR3 region has the DNA TGTGCCAGCATTTTACACACCGAGCAGTACTTC.

The V and J genes are TRBV19 and TRBJ2-5; D not resolved. The V gene lost 3 bases and the J gene lost 5 bases, with 4 bases spanning the gap. Germline V lookup: CDR1 LNHDA, CDR2 SQIVND (reference sequence). The CDR3 has 11 amino acids. This CDR3 reads CASSIRETQYF. The CDR3 DNA reads TGTGCCAGTAGTATTCGGGAGACCCAGTACTTC.

This clone occurred once. The V call is TRBV28, the J call TRBJ2-2; D is perhaps TRBD1 (6 bases). The CDR3 totals 14 residues. The V gene's germline CDR1 is MDHEN and CDR2 SYDVKM. Trimming stripped 7 bases from V and 5 bases from J, with 14 bases between. CDR3 in amino acids: CASIGQGLTGELFF. The CDR3 coding sequence is TGTGCCAGCATAGGGCAGGGGTTGACCGGGGAGCTGTTTTTT. Full variable domain (remainder filled in from reference TRBV28 and TRBJ2-2): DVKVTQSSRYLVKRTGEKVFLECVQDMDHENMFWYRQDPGLGLRLIYFSYDVKMKEKGDIPEGYSVSREKKERFSLILESASTNQTSMYLCASIGQGLTGELFFGEGSRLTVL.

The chain links TRBV28 to TRBJ1-3; D unresolved. CDR3 size: 17 residues. The V gene lost 6 bases and the J gene lost 0 bases, with 18 bases spanning the gap. The germline gives CDR1 MDHEN, CDR2 SYDVKM. CDR3 in amino acids: CASSLGMDGLSGNTIYF. CDR3 DNA sequence: TGTGCCAGCAGCCTTGGGATGGACGGACTCTCTGGAAACACCATATATTTT.

The chain uses TRBV7-9 and TRBJ2-2; D might be TRBD1 (7 bases). Deletions cut 6 bases from V and 6 bases from J, with 17 bases between. This CDR3 contains 15 residues. CDR1 and CDR2 (germline): SEHNR, FQNEAQ (reference sequence). The CDR3 DNA sequence: TGTGCCAGCAGTCTGAAGACAGGGAGGTCCGGGGAGCTGTTTTTT. This codes for CASSLKTGRSGELFF.

The V and J genes are TRBV28 and TRBJ1-2; D not certain. The V gene's germline CDR1 is MDHEN and CDR2 SYDVKM. The length of the CDR3 is 10 residues. The germline V and J ends were trimmed by 4 bases and 8 bases, with 5 bases remaining between them. CDR3 loop: CASSSKGYTF. The CDR3 DNA reads as TGTGCCAGCAGTTCTAAGGGCTACACCTTC.

The rearrangement links TRBV5-1 to TRBJ2-6; D unresolved. This CDR3 is 13 amino acids long. Trimming pared 5 bases from V and 0 bases from J, leaving 3 bases between. CDR1 is SGHRS, CDR2 YFSETQ, per germline. CDR3 sequence (DNA): TGCGCCAGCAGTGTCTCTGGGGCCAACGTCCTGACTTTC. This codes for CASSVSGANVLTF.

The chain carries TRBV6-6 and TRBJ1-5; D gene uncertain. The germline V gene encodes CDR1 MNHNY and CDR2 SVGAGI (reference sequence). V was cut by 5 bases and J by 4 bases, with 6 bases left in between. The CDR3 is 12 amino acids. CDR3 DNA: TGTGCCAGCAGTCGGATTAATCAGCCCCAGCATTTT. It translates to CASSRINQPQHF.

The chain is built from TRBV18 and TRBJ1-2; D is ambiguous. The CDR3 is 13 residues long. Germline V gene sequence: CDR1 KGHSH, CDR2 LQKENI. The V end was cut by 1 base, the J end by 3 bases, with 6 bases between. The CDR3 DNA follows: TGTGCCAGCTCACCACAAGAGGACTATGGCTACACCTTC. Translating gives CASSPQEDYGYTF. The variable domain in full, with the rest retrieved from reference TRBV18 and TRBJ1-2, is NAGVMQNPRHLVRRRGQEARLRCSPMKGHSHVYWYRQLPEEGLKFMVYLQKENIIDESGMPKERFSAEFPKEGPSILRIQQVVRGDSAAYFCASSPQEDYGYTFGSGTRLTVV.

This clone was recorded only once. The chain uses TRBV2 and TRBJ2-3, with D possibly matching TRBD2 (5 bases). The CDR3 runs to 14 residues. V was cut by 6 bases and J by 0 bases, with 10 bases left in between. Germline CDR1 SNHLY, CDR2 FYNNEI. The CDR3 is CASRPGYSTDTQYF. Here the CDR3 DNA reads TGTGCCAGCAGGCCGGGATATAGCACAGATACGCAGTATTTT. Combining the CDR3 with reference TRBV2 and TRBJ2-3 gives the whole variable domain EPEVTQTPSHQVTQMGQEVILRCVPISNHLYFYWYRQILGQKVEFLVSFYNNEISEKSEIFDDQFSVERPDGSNFTLKIRSTKLEDSAMYFCASRPGYSTDTQYFGPGTRLTVL.